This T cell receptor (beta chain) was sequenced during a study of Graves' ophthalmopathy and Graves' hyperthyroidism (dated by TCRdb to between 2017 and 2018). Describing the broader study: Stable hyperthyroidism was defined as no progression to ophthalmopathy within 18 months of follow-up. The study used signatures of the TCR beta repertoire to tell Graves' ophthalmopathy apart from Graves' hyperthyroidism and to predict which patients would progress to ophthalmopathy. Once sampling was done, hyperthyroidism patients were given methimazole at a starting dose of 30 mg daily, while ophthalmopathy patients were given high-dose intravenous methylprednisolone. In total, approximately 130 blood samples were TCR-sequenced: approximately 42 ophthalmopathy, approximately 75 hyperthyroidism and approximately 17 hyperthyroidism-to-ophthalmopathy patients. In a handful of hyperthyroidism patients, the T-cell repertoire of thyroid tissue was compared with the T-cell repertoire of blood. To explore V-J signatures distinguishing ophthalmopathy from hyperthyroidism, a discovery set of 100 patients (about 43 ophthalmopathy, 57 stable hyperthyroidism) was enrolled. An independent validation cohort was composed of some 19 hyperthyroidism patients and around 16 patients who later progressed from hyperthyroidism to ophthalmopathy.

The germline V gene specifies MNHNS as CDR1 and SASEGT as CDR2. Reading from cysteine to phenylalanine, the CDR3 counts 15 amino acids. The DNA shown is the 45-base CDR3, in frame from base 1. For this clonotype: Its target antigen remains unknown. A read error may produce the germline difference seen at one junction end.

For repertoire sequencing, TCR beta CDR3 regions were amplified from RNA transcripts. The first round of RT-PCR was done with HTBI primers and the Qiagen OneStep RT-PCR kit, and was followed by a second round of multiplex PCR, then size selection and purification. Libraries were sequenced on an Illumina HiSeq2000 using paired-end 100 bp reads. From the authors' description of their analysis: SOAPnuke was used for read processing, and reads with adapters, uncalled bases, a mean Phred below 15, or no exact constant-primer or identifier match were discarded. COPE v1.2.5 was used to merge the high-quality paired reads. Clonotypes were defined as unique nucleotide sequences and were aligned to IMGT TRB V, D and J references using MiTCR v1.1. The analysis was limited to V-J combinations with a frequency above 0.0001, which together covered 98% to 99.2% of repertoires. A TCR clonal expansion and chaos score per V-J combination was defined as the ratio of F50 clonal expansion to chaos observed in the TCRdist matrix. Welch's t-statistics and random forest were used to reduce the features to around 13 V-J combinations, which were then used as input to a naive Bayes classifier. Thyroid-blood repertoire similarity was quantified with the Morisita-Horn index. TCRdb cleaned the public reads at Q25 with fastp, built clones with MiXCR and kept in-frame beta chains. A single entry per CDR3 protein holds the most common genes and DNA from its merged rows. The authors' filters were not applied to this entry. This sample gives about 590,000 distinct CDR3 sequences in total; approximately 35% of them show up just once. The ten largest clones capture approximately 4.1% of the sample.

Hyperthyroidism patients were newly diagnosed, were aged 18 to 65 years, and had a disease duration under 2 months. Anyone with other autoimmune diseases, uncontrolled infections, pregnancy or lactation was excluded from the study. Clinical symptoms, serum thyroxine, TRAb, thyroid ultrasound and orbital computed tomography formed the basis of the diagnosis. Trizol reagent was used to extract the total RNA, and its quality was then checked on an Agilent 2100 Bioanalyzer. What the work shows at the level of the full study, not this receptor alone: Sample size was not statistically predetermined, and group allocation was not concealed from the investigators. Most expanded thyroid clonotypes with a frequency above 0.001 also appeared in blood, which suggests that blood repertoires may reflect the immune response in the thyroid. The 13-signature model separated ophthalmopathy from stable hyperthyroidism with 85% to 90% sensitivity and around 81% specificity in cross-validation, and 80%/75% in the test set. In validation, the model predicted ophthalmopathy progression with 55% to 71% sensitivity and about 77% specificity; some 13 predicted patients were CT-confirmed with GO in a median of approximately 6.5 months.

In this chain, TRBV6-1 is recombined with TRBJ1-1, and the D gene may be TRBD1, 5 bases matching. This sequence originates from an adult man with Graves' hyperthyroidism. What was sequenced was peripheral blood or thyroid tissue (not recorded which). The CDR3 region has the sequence CAISHRRQRNTEAFF. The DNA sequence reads TGTGCCATCAGTCACCGGAGACAGCGGAACACTGAAGCTTTCTTT.